The 30 T cell receptor beta chains below come from one sample, sequenced in a study of T cell responses to AZD1222 COVID-19 vaccine. Generated by immunoSEQ multiplex PCR, the TCRdb table keeps only in-frame clones and is missing some. The sample holds more than 85,000 clones; about 85% are singletons and the top ten take around 5%. Material: peripheral blood, obtained on day 0 of AZD1222 vaccination. Every receptor here comes from an adult in good health.

This chain links TRBV29-1 with TRBJ2-1; possibly TRBD1 for D (5 bases). This CDR3 is 12 amino acids long. Germline CDR1 and CDR2: SQVTM and ANQGSEA. With 6 bases removed from V and 8 bases from J, the gap between germline ends came to 14 bases. The CDR3 loop is CSVRKVGDEQFF. In DNA form, the CDR3 reads TGCAGCGTGCGAAAGGTAGGGGATGAGCAGTTCTTC.

This sequence joins TRBV9 and TRBJ2-3; 8 bases are a match to TRBD2. With 4 bases clipped from V and 6 bases from J, the junction kept 7 bases outside the gene matches. CDR3 length: 14 residues. Germline lookup yields CDR1 SGDLS and CDR2 YYNGEE. CDR3 in amino acids: CASSTRGAGDTQYF. The CDR3 DNA is TGTGCCAGCAGCACGCGGGGGGCCGGGGATACGCAGTATTTT.

This clone was observed a few times. The chain is built from TRBV7-9 and TRBJ1-3; unclear D gene. The CDR3 extends over 17 amino acids. Per germline, CDR1 SEHNR and CDR2 FQNEAQ (reference sequence). Trimming pared 1 base from V and 0 bases from J, leaving 13 bases between. CDR3 protein: CASSLDPQVLSGNTIYF. The CDR3 DNA is TGTGCCAGCAGCTTAGACCCCCAGGTCCTCTCTGGAAACACCATATATTTT. Full variable domain (outside the CDR3, taken from reference TRBV7-9 and TRBJ1-3): DTGVSQNPRHKITKRGQNVTFRCDPISEHNRLYWYRQTLGQGPEFLTYFQNEAQLEKSRLLSDRFSAERPKGSFSTLEIQRTEQGDSAMYLCASSLDPQVLSGNTIYFGEGSWLTVV.

Here the CDR3 reads CASSLREPQPCNQPQHF. In DNA form, the CDR3 reads TGTGCCAGCAGCTTGCGGGAGCCCCAACCTTGCAATCAGCCCCAGCATTTT. V is TRBV7-3 and J is TRBJ1-5, with unresolved D. Germline CDR1 is SGHTA and CDR2 is FQGTGA. V lost 3 bases and J lost 2, with 17 bases in between. This CDR3 region has 17 residues.

V gene TRBV7-2 combines with J gene TRBJ2-3; a weak D match, TRBD1 (6 bases). Germline V CDR1 and CDR2: SGHTA, FQGNSA. The CDR3 has 15 residues. Trimming took off 5 bases at V and 2 bases at J, with 14 bases between the two ends. CDR3 DNA: TGTGCCAGCAGCGGAAGGGGGAGCTACACAGATACGCAGTATTTT. This encodes CASSGRGSYTDTQYF.

The sample holds one count of this clone. This sequence joins TRBV30 and TRBJ1-1, with no clear D. V lost 6 bases and J 1 base, leaving 6 bases between the germline ends. CDR3 length: 11 residues. Germline assignment: CDR1 GTSNPN and CDR2 SVGIG (reference sequence). The CDR3 loop is CACPSNTEAFF. CDR3 sequence (DNA): TGTGCCTGCCCCTCGAACACTGAAGCTTTCTTT. The entire variable domain, with the rest obtained from reference TRBV30 and TRBJ1-1, is as follows: SQTIHQWPATLVQPVGSPLSLECTVEGTSNPNLYWYRQAAGRGLQLLFYSVGIGQISSEVPQNLSASRPQDRQFILSSKKLLLSDSGFYLCACPSNTEAFFGQGTRLTVV.

The J gene is TRBJ2-7, the V gene TRBV5-5; maybe TRBD1 (5 bases). Germline loops: CDR1 SGHKS, CDR2 YYEKEE (reference sequence). The CDR3 extends over 14 amino acids. The germline V and J ends were trimmed by 0 bases and 5 bases, with 12 bases remaining between them. CDR3 amino acids: CASSLVRTNNEQYF. The CDR3 DNA sequence: TGTGCCAGCAGCTTGGTTCGGACAAATAACGAGCAGTACTTC.

The chain carries TRBV20-1 and TRBJ2-7, with D tentatively TRBD2 (5 bases). The CDR3 is made up of 12 amino acids. V was trimmed by 3 bases and J by 3 bases, leaving 9 bases between them. Germline values: CDR1 DFQATT, CDR2 SNEGSKA (reference sequence). The CDR3 region has the DNA TGCAGTGCTAGTGAACTAGGCTACGAGCAGTACTTC. Translated, it gives CSASELGYEQYF.

The chain links TRBV7-6 to TRBJ1-1, with D maybe TRBD1 (5 bases). Germline lookup yields CDR1 SGHVS and CDR2 FNYEAQ. The CDR3 spans 16 residues. The V gene lost 4 bases and the J gene lost 1 base, with 16 bases spanning the gap. CDR3 DNA sequence: TGTGCCAGCAGCTCTATTCGACAGCGACCGAACACTGAAGCTTTCTTT. It specifies CASSSIRQRPNTEAFF.

The J gene is TRBJ2-7, the V gene TRBV5-6; D tentatively reads TRBD1 or TRBD2 (5 bases each). Germline values: CDR1 SGHDT, CDR2 YYEEEE. The length of the CDR3 is 13 residues. Trimming took off 3 bases at V and 6 bases at J, with 13 bases between the two ends. CDR3 in amino acids: CASSSGTAGEQYF. The CDR3 DNA reads as TGTGCCAGCAGCTCAGGGACCGCGGGCGAGCAGTACTTC.

The rearrangement joins TRBV2 to TRBJ2-5; D unclear. With 3 bases removed from V and 4 bases from J, the gap between germline ends came to 9 bases. The CDR3 has 13 amino acids. CDR1 and CDR2 (germline): SNHLY, FYNNEI. This CDR3 is CASSDGQSETQYF. DNA for the CDR3: TGTGCCAGCAGTGACGGGCAGTCAGAGACCCAGTACTTC.

This clone has only a few counts. The chain employs TRBV19 and TRBJ1-1; 8 positions agree with TRBD1. The CDR3 consists of 15 residues. Germline loops: CDR1 LNHDA, CDR2 SQIVND (reference sequence). Trimming at V came to 2 bases and at J to 3 bases, leaving 5 bases not matched to a gene. The CDR3 protein is CASSITQGADTEAFF. DNA for the CDR3: TGTGCCAGTAGTATAACGCAGGGGGCTGACACTGAAGCTTTCTTT.

The V gene is TRBV30, the J gene TRBJ1-3; unclear D gene. The CDR3 runs 13 residues. Germline V lookup: CDR1 GTSNPN, CDR2 SVGIG (reference sequence). V dropped 0 bases and J dropped 7 bases, with 10 bases sitting between them. The CDR3 spells CAWSVNFRNTIYF. The CDR3 DNA sequence: TGTGCCTGGAGTGTAAACTTCCGGAACACCATATATTTT.

The rearrangement uses TRBV12-3 or TRBV12-4 and TRBJ2-7; D is uncertain. This CDR3 has 12 residues. V lost 6 bases to trimming and J lost 3 bases, with 9 bases between them. Here the CDR3 reads CASSPNSYEQYF. CDR3 DNA: TGTGCCAGCAGCCCTAACAGCTACGAGCAGTACTTC.

The gene calls are TRBV12-3 or TRBV12-4 and TRBJ1-1; D gene ambiguous. Between the trimmed V and J ends, which lost 4 bases and 8 bases, there was a span of 11 bases. The CDR3 covers 12 residues. CDR3 in amino acids: CASSYSYVEAFF. The CDR3 nucleotides read TGTGCCAGCAGTTACTCTTATGTGGAAGCTTTCTTT.

As to this clone: The same CDR3 also results from other DNA sequences found in this sample. The chain combines TRBV3-1 (or the pseudogene TRBV3-2) with TRBJ2-1, with TRBD1 as a possible D gene (5 bases). The CDR3 extends over 14 amino acids. Germline V CDR1 and CDR2: LGHDT, YNNKEL (reference sequence). V was cut by 4 bases and J by 3 bases, with 10 bases left in between. The CDR3 DNA is TGTGCCAGCAGCCCTAGGGGTAGCTACAATGAGCAGTTCTTC. Translated, it gives CASSPRGSYNEQFF.

The chain has TRBV6-1 and TRBJ2-5; TRBD2 matches at 13 bases. The junction had 16 bases not matched to a gene; V was cut back by 4 bases and J by 5 bases. CDR1 and CDR2 from the germline V gene are MNHNS and SASEGT. The CDR3 runs 19 residues. The chain's CDR3 is CASSALTSGGRPRRETQYF. The CDR3 nucleotides read TGTGCCAGCAGTGCCCTGACTAGCGGGGGGCGCCCCCGAAGGGAGACCCAGTACTTC.

The chain joins TRBV28 to TRBJ1-4; 11 bases fit TRBD1. Germline trimming cut 5 bases from V and 5 bases from J; bases unmatched to any gene: 4. The CDR3 spans 15 residues. CDR1 and CDR2 (germline): MDHEN, SYDVKM. The chain's CDR3 is CASSPRTGGNEKLFF. The CDR3 DNA follows: TGTGCCAGCAGTCCCCGGACAGGGGGCAATGAAAAACTGTTTTTT.

The rearrangement links TRBV3-1 (or the pseudogene TRBV3-2) to TRBJ1-6; tentative D call: TRBD1 (6 bases). With 3 bases removed from V and 10 bases from J, the gap between germline ends came to 13 bases. Germline V gene lookup returns CDR1 LGHDT and CDR2 YNNKEL (reference sequence). The CDR3 spans 14 residues. CDR3 amino acids: CASSQVGGESPLHF. For the CDR3, the DNA is TGTGCCAGCAGCCAGGTGGGGGGCGAGTCACCCCTCCACTTT.

This chain connects TRBV24-1 to TRBJ2-3; TRBD1 matches at 11 bases. The CDR3 sequence is 15 residues long. The germline V gene encodes CDR1 KGHDR and CDR2 SFDVKD. V was clipped by 5 bases and J by 6 bases; unmatched bases: 6. The CDR3 loop reads CATSVTGTGGDTQYF. DNA for the CDR3: TGTGCCACCAGTGTAACCGGGACAGGGGGGGATACGCAGTATTTT.

This clone was seen more than once but under ten times. The chain links TRBV9 to TRBJ2-7; 8 bases line up with TRBD2. Germline V lookup: CDR1 SGDLS, CDR2 YYNGEE. Trimming took 4 bases from V and 5 from J; bases not matched to a gene: 11. The CDR3 is made up of 15 amino acids. The CDR3 nucleotides read TGTGCCAGCAGCACGCAAGCGGGGGCCAGGGACGAGCAGTACTTC. It specifies CASSTQAGARDEQYF. Based on the CDR3 plus reference TRBV9 and TRBJ2-7, the full variable domain is DSGVTQTPKHLITATGQRVTLRCSPRSGDLSVYWYQQSLDQGLQFLIQYYNGEERAKGNILERFSAQQFPDLHSELNLSSLELGDSALYFCASSTQAGARDEQYFGPGTRLTVT.

This clone was counted once. The chain couples TRBV5-1 to TRBJ1-1; D ambiguous. The germline V gene encodes CDR1 SGHRS and CDR2 YFSETQ. The CDR3 length is 13 residues. Trimming cost V 4 bases and J 2 bases, with 9 bases left between them. The CDR3 nucleotides are TGCGCCAGCAGCCGCCAAGACAACACTGAAGCTTTCTTT. This translates into CASSRQDNTEAFF.

The chain uses TRBV18 and TRBJ2-7, with no clear D. Germline assignment: CDR1 KGHSH and CDR2 LQKENI. V was clipped by 2 bases and J by 4 bases, with 9 bases between them. The CDR3 spans 13 residues. The CDR3 coding sequence is TGTGCCAGCTCACCAGCTCTGCATTACGAGCAGTACTTC. It yields the protein CASSPALHYEQYF.

This chain uses TRBV5-1 with TRBJ2-5; 7 bases map to TRBD2. The J segment lost 2 bases and the V segment lost 1 base, leaving 2 bases of the junction unmatched. In germline, CDR1 is SGHRS, CDR2 YFSETQ. This CDR3 has 14 residues. This CDR3 reads CASSLTSAQETQYF. The CDR3 region has the DNA TGCGCCAGCAGCTTGACTAGCGCTCAAGAGACCCAGTACTTC.

This sequence joins TRBV27 and TRBJ2-2, with 13 bases that match TRBD2. V was clipped by 10 bases and J by 6 bases; unmatched bases: 5. The CDR3 loop spans 14 amino acids. Germline loops: CDR1 MNHEY, CDR2 SMNVEV (reference sequence). CDR3 DNA: TGTGCCACTAGACTAGCGGGAGGTTCCGGGGAGCTGTTTTTT. Protein: CATRLAGGSGELFF.

This chain links TRBV6-2 or TRBV6-3 with TRBJ1-2, with D hard to call. Trimming stripped 5 bases from V and 5 bases from J, with 9 bases between. CDR1 is MNHEY and CDR2 is SVGEGT in the germline V gene. The CDR3 length is 12 residues. This CDR3 is CASSQRDYGYTF. In DNA, the CDR3 is TGTGCCAGCAGTCAGAGGGATTATGGCTACACCTTC.

This clone came up once. The chain combines TRBV5-1 with TRBJ1-1, with TRBD1 identical over 9 bases. Trimming cost V 5 bases and J 4 bases; bases outside gene matches: 12. This CDR3 comprises 16 residues. Looked up from germline, CDR1 is SGHRS and CDR2 is YFSETQ. The CDR3 region is CASRSTDRGVGTEAFF. The DNA of the CDR3 is TGCGCCAGCAGGAGTACGGACAGGGGAGTAGGCACTGAAGCTTTCTTT.

The V call is TRBV3-1 (or the pseudogene TRBV3-2), the J call TRBJ1-4, with D hard to call. The CDR3 extends over 14 amino acids. The germline gives CDR1 LGHDT, CDR2 YNNKEL (reference sequence). The germline V and J ends were trimmed by 3 bases and 4 bases, with 9 bases remaining between them. CDR3 protein: CASSQVGFNEKLFF. The CDR3, as DNA: TGTGCCAGCAGCCAGGTTGGCTTTAATGAAAAACTGTTTTTT.

This clone occurred once. The chain employs TRBV9 and TRBJ2-3; 8 bases are a match to TRBD2. Germline V lookup: CDR1 SGDLS, CDR2 YYNGEE. The CDR3 loop spans 16 amino acids. V shed 4 bases, J shed 3 bases, and the junction held 10 bases outside the gene matches. This CDR3 reads CASSSGARGVTDTQYF. DNA of the CDR3: TGTGCCAGCAGCTCGGGTGCGCGGGGGGTAACAGATACGCAGTATTTT.

V gene TRBV28 combines with J gene TRBJ1-2; 11 positions match TRBD1. V gave up 4 bases and J gave up 4 bases; unmatched junction bases: 11. The CDR3 sequence is 17 residues long. Germline assignment: CDR1 MDHEN and CDR2 SYDVKM. The CDR3 DNA follows: TGTGCCAGCAGTTCCCCTGGACAGGGGGCCCTCCCCTATGGCTACACCTTC. Protein product: CASSSPGQGALPYGYTF.